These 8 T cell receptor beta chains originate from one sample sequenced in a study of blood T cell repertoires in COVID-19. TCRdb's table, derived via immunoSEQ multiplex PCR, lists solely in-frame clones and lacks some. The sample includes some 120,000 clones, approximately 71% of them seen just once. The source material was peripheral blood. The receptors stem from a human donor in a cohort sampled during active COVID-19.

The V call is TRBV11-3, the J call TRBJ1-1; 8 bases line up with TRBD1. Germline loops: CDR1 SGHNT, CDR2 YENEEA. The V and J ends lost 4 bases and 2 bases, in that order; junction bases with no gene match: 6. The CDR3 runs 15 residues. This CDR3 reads CASSSPGQGNTEAFF. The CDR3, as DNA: TGTGCCAGCAGCTCCCCCGGACAGGGTAACACTGAAGCTTTCTTT.

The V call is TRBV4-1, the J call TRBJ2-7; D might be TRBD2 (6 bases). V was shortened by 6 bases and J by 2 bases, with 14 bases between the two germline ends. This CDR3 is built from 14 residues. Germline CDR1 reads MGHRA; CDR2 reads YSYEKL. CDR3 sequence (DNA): TGCGCCAGCAGTTTCCGTACGGGGGCCTACGAGCAGTACTTC. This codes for CASSFRTGAYEQYF.

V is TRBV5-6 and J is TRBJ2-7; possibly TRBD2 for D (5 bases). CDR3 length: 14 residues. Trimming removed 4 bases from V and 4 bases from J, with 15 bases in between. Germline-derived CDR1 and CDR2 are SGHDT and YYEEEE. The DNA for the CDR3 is TGTGCCAGCAGCACTACTAGTGCTGGATACGAGCAGTACTTC. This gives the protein CASSTTSAGYEQYF.

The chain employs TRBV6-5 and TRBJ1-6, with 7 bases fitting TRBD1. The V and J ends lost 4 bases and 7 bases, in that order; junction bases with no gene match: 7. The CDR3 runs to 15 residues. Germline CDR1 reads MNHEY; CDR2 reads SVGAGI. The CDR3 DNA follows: TGTGCCAGCAGTTCCTTGACAGGGCACAATTCACCCCTCCACTTT. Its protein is CASSSLTGHNSPLHF.

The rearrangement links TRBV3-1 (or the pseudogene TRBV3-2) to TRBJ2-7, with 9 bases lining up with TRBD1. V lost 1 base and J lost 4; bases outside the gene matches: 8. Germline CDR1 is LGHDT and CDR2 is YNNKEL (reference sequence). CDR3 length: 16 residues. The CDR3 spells CASSQVSRDRVYEQYF. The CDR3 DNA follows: TGTGCCAGCAGCCAAGTCTCCCGGGACAGGGTTTACGAGCAGTACTTC.

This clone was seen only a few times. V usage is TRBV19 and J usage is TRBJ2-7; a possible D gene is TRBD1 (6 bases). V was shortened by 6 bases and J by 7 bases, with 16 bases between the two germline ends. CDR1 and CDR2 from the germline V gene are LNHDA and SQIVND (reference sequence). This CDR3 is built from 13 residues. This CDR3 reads CASSYLTGLEQYF. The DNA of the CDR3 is TGTGCCAGTAGCTATCTCACAGGGCTTGAGCAGTACTTC.

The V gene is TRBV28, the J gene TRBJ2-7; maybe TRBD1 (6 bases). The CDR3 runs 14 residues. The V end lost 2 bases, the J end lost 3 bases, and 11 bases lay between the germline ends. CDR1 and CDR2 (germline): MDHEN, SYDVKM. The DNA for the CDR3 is TGTGCCAGCAGTTTAGAGGGCAGGGGCTACGAGCAGTACTTC. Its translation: CASSLEGRGYEQYF. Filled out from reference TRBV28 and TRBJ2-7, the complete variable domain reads DVKVTQSSRYLVKRTGEKVFLECVQDMDHENMFWYRQDPGLGLRLIYFSYDVKMKEKGDIPEGYSVSREKKERFSLILESASTNQTSMYLCASSLEGRGYEQYFGPGTRLTVT.

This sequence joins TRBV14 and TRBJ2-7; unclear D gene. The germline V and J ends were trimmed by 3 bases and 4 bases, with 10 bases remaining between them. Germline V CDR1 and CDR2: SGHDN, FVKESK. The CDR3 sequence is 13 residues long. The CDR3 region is CASSQGYHYEQYF. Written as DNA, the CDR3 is TGTGCCAGCAGCCAGGGCTACCATTACGAGCAGTACTTC.